This T cell receptor beta chain was captured in a study of blood T cells in healthy people across ages. Then a second PCR, running about 7 to 11 cycles, was carried out with a sample-barcoded 5' primer and a J-beta primer mix. TCRdb passed the 5' RACE reads through MiXCR, listing each CDR3 protein once. Of about a million distinct CDR3 sequences listed, about 53% are singletons. Germline V gene data show CDR1 as MGHRA and CDR2 as YSYEKL. The V and J ends lost 6 bases and 4 bases respectively, with 16 bases between them. The CDR3 runs to 15 residues. The chain joins TRBV4-1 to TRBJ2-1; D assignment may be TRBD1 or TRBD2 (6 bases each). The sequence derives from a woman aged 60-75 years in good health. Sample: blood. CDR3 region: CASSPGLGGYNEQFF. In DNA form, the CDR3 reads TGCGCCAGCAGTCCTGGGCTAGGGGGGTACAATGAGCAGTTCTTC.